This T cell receptor (beta chain) was recovered during a study of blood T cell repertoires in COVID-19. V shed 6 bases and J shed 2 bases, with 7 bases lying between them. CDR3 length: 12 residues. CDR1 and CDR2 from the germline V gene are SNHLY and FYNNEI. This clone was seen a handful of times. Original processing methods: Nucleated cell number was recorded as an estimate derived from reference gene primer amplification. Only in-frame clones appear in the TCRdb table, and some are missing; sequencing was by immunoSEQ multiplex PCR. V and J calls and clone size come straight from that table; D and trimming were deduced from the DNA. The sample has around 150,000 clones, 70% to 85% seen once.

V and J are TRBV2 and TRBJ2-5; unclear D gene. Input material: peripheral blood. The clonotype comes from a woman aged 80 or over in a cohort sampled during active or convalescent COVID-19. CDR3 region: CASSDLQETQYF. The CDR3 bases are TGTGCCAGCAGCGACTTACAAGAGACCCAGTACTTC.